This T cell receptor (beta chain) emerged from a study of cytomegalovirus exposure and HLA in healthy donors. Points from the study as a whole: Most TCRs appeared rarely, but some public TCRs recurred in many donors.

About this clone itself: Its antigen is currently unknown.

The PCR was carried out with 60 Vbeta primers and 13 Jbeta primers. Repertoires were generated with immunoSEQ multiplex PCR, while TCRdb's copy carries only in-frame clones and drops some. The record lists 95,000 to 150,000 clones, of which the ten most abundant hold less than 3.5%. The germline V gene encodes CDR1 SEHNR and CDR2 FQNEAQ (reference sequence). The CDR3 extends over 16 amino acids. V was trimmed by 3 bases and J by 1 base, leaving 12 bases between them. J is TRBJ2-2 and V is TRBV7-9, with D perhaps TRBD2 (7 bases). This TCR came from a man aged 25-45 years in good health and CMV-seronegative. Sequencing input: PBMCs. CDR3 in DNA: TGTGCCAGCAGCTTTAAGGGGGGGGAGAACACCGGGGAGCTGTTTTTT. It encodes CASSFKGGENTGELFF.